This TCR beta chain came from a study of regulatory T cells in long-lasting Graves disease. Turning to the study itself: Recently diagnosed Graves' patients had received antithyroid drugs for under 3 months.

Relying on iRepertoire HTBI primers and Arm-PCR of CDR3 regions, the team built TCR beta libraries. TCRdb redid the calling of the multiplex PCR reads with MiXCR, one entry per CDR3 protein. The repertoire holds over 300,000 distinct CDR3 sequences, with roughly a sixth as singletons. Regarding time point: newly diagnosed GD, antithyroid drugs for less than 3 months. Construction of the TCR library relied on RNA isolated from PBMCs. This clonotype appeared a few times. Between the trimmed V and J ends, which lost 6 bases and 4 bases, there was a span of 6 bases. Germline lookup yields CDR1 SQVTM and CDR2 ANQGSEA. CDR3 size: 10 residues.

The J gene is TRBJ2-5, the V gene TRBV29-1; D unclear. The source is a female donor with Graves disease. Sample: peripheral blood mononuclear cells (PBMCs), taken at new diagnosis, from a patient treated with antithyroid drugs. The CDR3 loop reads CSVRLETQYF. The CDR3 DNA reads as TGCAGCGTCCGGTTAGAGACCCAGTACTTC. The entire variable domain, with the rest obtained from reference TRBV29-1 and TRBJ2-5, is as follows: SAVISQKPSRDICQRGTSLTIQCQVDSQVTMMFWYRQQPGQSLTLIATANQGSEATYESGFVIDKFPISRPNLTFSTLTVSNMSPEDSSIYLCSVRLETQYFGPGTRLLVL.